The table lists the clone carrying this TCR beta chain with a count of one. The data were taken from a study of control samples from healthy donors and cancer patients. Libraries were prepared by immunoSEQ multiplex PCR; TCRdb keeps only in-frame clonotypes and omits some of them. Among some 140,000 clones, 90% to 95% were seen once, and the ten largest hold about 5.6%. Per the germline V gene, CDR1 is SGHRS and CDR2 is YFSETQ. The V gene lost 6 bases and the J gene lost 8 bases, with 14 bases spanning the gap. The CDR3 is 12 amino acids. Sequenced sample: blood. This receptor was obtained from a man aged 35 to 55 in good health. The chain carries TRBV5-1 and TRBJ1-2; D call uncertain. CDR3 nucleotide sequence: TGCGCCAGCACACAAGATAGGAGGGGCTACACCTTC. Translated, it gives CASTQDRRGYTF.